The rows below give T cell receptor beta chains drawn from one sample of a study of chemoradiotherapy in HPV16-positive cancers. Profiled with immunoSEQ multiplex PCR; TCRdb holds only in-frame clones, not every one. The table records fewer than 9,500 clones, roughly 78% of them present only once. The sample here was taken from a patient who underwent chemoradiotherapy. The receptors stem from a human donor with HPV-associated anogenital cancer. CDR3s include the opening cysteine and the closing phenylalanine or tryptophan. Some rows have no size entry. The others give once, few or many, or a class for an expanded clone.

V,size,CDR3
TRBV7-9,NA,CASEDNGNTIYF
TRBV9,NA,CASSVGIGGTEAFF
TRBV2,NA,CASRGTTGKKVAFF
TRBV2,NA,CASRGQGGFQPQHF
TRBV9,NA,CASSPTHTGELFF
TRBV6-1,NA,CASSEGSTGTNYGYTF
TRBV2,NA,CASSEVGSGGEQFF
TRBV9,NA,CASSPQGLNSGNTIYF
TRBV2,few,CASQDRGDTQYF
TRBV28,NA,CASSPRGGGGDEQYF
TRBV11-2,NA,CASSLRRGATLTYEQYF
TRBV10-3,NA,CAISVGRDFSGANVLTF
TRBV29-1,medium-sized,CSVQEQGWTEAFF
TRBV28,NA,CASSFSRGGNYGYTF
TRBV7-9,NA,CASSFLTGWYNEQFF
TRBV6-1,NA,CASSAWDTQYF
TRBV28,few,CASSLQRAPNEKLFF
TRBV5-1,NA,CASRQTGTQNFYGYTF
TRBV5-1,NA,CASSFGQTGETQYF
TRBV19,NA,CASSGLALYTDTQYF
TRBV7-9,few,CASRPAGGVDSPLHF
TRBV9,NA,CASSVVGSLSGNTIYF
TRBV5-6,NA,CASSPSLGTEAFF
TRBV5-1,NA,CASSFEDRLAYEQYF
TRBV28,NA,CASSRNIWGVGQPQHF
TRBV10-3,NA,CAISEPRTDTQYF
TRBV15,few,CATSRDGAGELFF
TRBV7-9,NA,CASSLYRPPDLGEQYF
TRBV28,NA,CASSLLSQGDSPLHF
TRBV6-1,NA,CASSGGRNQGQLNYGYTF
TRBV5-5,NA,CASSWGVSTGELFF
TRBV28,NA,CASSPGQGPYGYTF
TRBV10-3,NA,CAIKGQGNYGYTF
TRBV12-5,NA,CASGRVGETQYF
TRBV29-1,NA,CSVLAGTYEQYF
TRBV5-1,NA,CASSLGLAGTTDTQYF
TRBV9,NA,CASSVGGSGHSNYGYTF
TRBV15,NA,CATSRGTGGYYGYTF
TRBV20-1,NA,CSAWDLYEQYF
TRBV30,NA,CAWSVNRDNSPLHF
TRBV14,once,CASSQGDVWEFRATNEKLFF
TRBV4-1,NA,CASSQGGPVETQYF
TRBV19,NA,CASSPRLAGATGELFF
TRBV5-6,NA,CASSVTISGSAGNTIYF
TRBV7-8,NA,CASSYTGDYEQYF
TRBV19,few,CASSIGIRKNTIYF
TRBV9,NA,CASSILGGPNEKLFF
TRBV6-4,NA,CASSDELGTSDTQYF